The 11 T cell receptor beta chains reported below all come from one sample, sequenced in a study of T cells of healthy individuals. TCRdb used MiXCR to reprocess the 5' RACE reads, holding one entry per CDR3 protein. Here the sample spans 40,000 to 60,000 distinct CDR3 sequences, about 14% being singletons. The receptors come from a human donor in good health.

J is TRBJ2-3 and V is TRBV12-3 or TRBV12-4; 13 bases are shared with TRBD2. V was clipped by 6 bases and J by 8 bases; unmatched bases: 5. The length of the CDR3 is 14 residues. The CDR3 DNA is TGTGCCAGCAGCCAAACTAGCGGGAGGGGTACGCAGTATTTT. Its translation is CASSQTSGRGTQYF.

The gene calls are TRBV4-1 and TRBJ2-7; a possible D gene is TRBD2 (5 bases). This CDR3 has 16 residues. Trimming took off 4 bases at V and 0 bases at J, with 16 bases between the two ends. Germline CDR1 is MGHRA and CDR2 is YSYEKL. The CDR3 reads CASSLARSASSYEQYF. In DNA, the CDR3 is TGCGCCAGCAGCCTAGCCCGTAGCGCGAGCTCCTACGAGCAGTACTTC.

This clonotype was found many times. The rearrangement uses TRBV5-8 and TRBJ1-2; D unresolved. Trimming removed 4 bases from V and 13 bases from J, with 17 bases in between. CDR3 length: 12 residues. CDR1 and CDR2 from the germline V gene are SGHTS and YDEGEE. CDR3 sequence: CASSANRIPSTF. The CDR3 bases are TGTGCCAGCAGCGCAAACAGAATTCCATCCACCTTC.

This sequence joins TRBV2 and TRBJ1-2; D unclear. CDR3 length: 11 residues. Germline V gives CDR1 SNHLY, CDR2 FYNNEI. The V gene lost 1 base and the J gene lost 7 bases, with 4 bases spanning the gap. CDR3 coding DNA: TGTGCCAGCAGTGAAGTAGGTGGCTACACCTTC. Amino acid sequence: CASSEVGGYTF.

The chain recombines TRBV5-1 with TRBJ2-1, with a weak D call TRBD2 (5 bases). V was shortened by 4 bases and J by 5 bases, with 10 bases between the two germline ends. Germline loops: CDR1 SGHRS, CDR2 YFSETQ. The CDR3 spans 13 residues. CDR3 residues: CASSLAADNEQFF. The CDR3 nucleotides read TGCGCCAGCAGCCTAGCTGCAGACAATGAGCAGTTCTTC.

This clonotype was observed a handful of times. The chain uses TRBV7-2 and TRBJ2-7; D perhaps matches TRBD2 (5 bases). Germline assignment: CDR1 SGHTA and CDR2 FQGNSA. V lost 5 bases, J lost 6 bases, and 14 bases lay in between. This CDR3 contains 13 residues. The CDR3 DNA reads as TGTGCCAGCAGCCCGACCGGGATAGGCGAGCAGTACTTC. It translates to CASSPTGIGEQYF.

The V gene is TRBV20-1, the J gene TRBJ2-2; 10 nucleotides match TRBD1. V lost 3 bases to trimming and J lost 7 bases; unmatched junction nucleotides: 5. This CDR3 is built from 14 residues. Germline lookup yields CDR1 DFQATT and CDR2 SNEGSKA (reference sequence). CDR3 DNA sequence: TGCAGTGCTAGGACAGGGGGCCAGGGCGGGGAGCTGTTTTTT. As protein: CSARTGGQGGELFF.

The chain has TRBV7-2 and TRBJ2-5; D not resolved. This CDR3 is 12 amino acids long. V lost 3 bases and J lost 5, with 7 bases in between. The V gene's germline CDR1 is SGHTA and CDR2 FQGNSA. The CDR3 bases are TGTGCCAGCAGCTTGGTAAAGGAGACCCAGTACTTC. Encoded protein: CASSLVKETQYF.

This clonotype was found a few times. The V gene is TRBV21-1, the J gene TRBJ2-7; the table's D gene call, TRBD1, was not cross checked with the DNA. TRBV21-1 is a listed pseudogene. The CDR3 consists of 16 residues. The CDR3 nucleotides are TGTGCCAGCAGCAAAGGGGGGGCCCGCAGGAGCTACGAGCAGTACTTC. It translates to CASSKGGARRSYEQYF.

This rearrangement joins TRBV4-1 to TRBJ1-2, with D maybe TRBD1 (5 bases). The CDR3 sequence is 14 residues long. Germline CDR1 reads MGHRA; CDR2 reads YSYEKL. Trimming took off 4 bases at V and 8 bases at J, with 17 bases between the two ends. CDR3 in amino acids: CASSPAGERGGYTF. The CDR3, as DNA: TGCGCCAGCAGCCCTGCGGGGGAGCGCGGCGGCTACACCTTC.

This clonotype occurred many times. The chain is built from TRBV12-3 or TRBV12-4 and TRBJ2-7; D perhaps matches TRBD2 (5 bases). Trimming took 4 bases from V and 0 from J, leaving 10 bases between them. This CDR3 spans 14 amino acids. The CDR3 nucleotides read TGTGCCAGCAGTTCGGACTCCTACTCCTACGAGCAGTACTTC. Protein product: CASSSDSYSYEQYF.